The entry below gives a single TCR beta chain sequence along with its context. Mismatch with germline at one junction end may stem from a read error. This CDR3 comprises 16 residues. Germline V lookup: CDR1 MGHRA, CDR2 YSYEKL. The data derive from a study of cytomegalovirus exposure and HLA in healthy donors. This PCR relied on a set of 60 Vbeta primers and 13 Jbeta primers. Method: immunoSEQ multiplex PCR; TCRdb's copy keeps in-frame clones and lacks some. The sample lists tens of thousands of clones, over 70% seen once, with approximately 7.8% in the top ten. This sequence was found in a man in his sixties in good health and CMV-seropositive. The genes are TRBV4-1 and TRBJ2-1, with a weak D call TRBD1 (5 bases). Sequenced: PBMCs. This chain's CDR3 is CASSHAQGPSYSEQFF. CDR3 DNA sequence: TGCGCCAGCAGCCATGCTCAGGGTCCCTCCTACAGTGAGCAGTTCTTC.